The present TCR beta chain was sequenced within a study of CXCR3-negative and CXCR3-positive naive CD8 T cells. CDR1 is MGHDK, CDR2 SYGVNS, per germline. The CDR3 is 14 amino acids. Each TRB cDNA library was prepared by 5' RACE (with UMI labels). TCRdb reanalyzed the 5' RACE reads, giving one entry per CDR3 protein sequence and no DNA. This sample contains 150,000 to 180,000 distinct CDR3 sequences. Study results and limitations: Comparison of naive cells showed more hydrophobic TRB CDR3s in CXCR3-positive than in CXCR3-negative naive cells. TCR strength was inferred from TRB CDR3 properties, while surface CD5 was comparable between naive subsets.

About this clonotype itself: The antigen remains undetermined.

Sequencing was performed on naive CXCR3+ CD8+ T cells from blood. Subset in this sample: CD45RO-CCR7+CD27+CD95- naive CD8+ T cells expressing CXCR3 (TNR3+). The chain links TRBV25-1 to TRBJ2-1; TCRdb designates TRBD1, a call that cannot be tested without DNA. The receptor's source is a human donor in good health. Some clones in this sample may be carry-over from other donors' samples. The CDR3 reads CASSGDLIAGGQFF.